This entry lists 24 T cell receptor beta chains sequenced from one sample in a study of blood T cell repertoires in COVID-19. Some clones are missing from TCRdb's copy, which holds only in-frame ones; the method was immunoSEQ multiplex PCR. The sample includes 200,000 to 250,000 clones, over 80% of them seen just once. The material sequenced was peripheral blood. All receptors derive from a man aged 25-45 years who had recovered from COVID-19.

This clone was detected only a few times. The chain couples TRBV4-1 to TRBJ1-2; 10 positions match TRBD1. The CDR3 is made up of 15 amino acids. J gave up 9 bases and V 5 bases, and 12 bases lay outside the gene matches. The germline CDR1 and CDR2 sequences are MGHRA and YSYEKL. CDR3 loop: CASSSPGTGARRYTF. CDR3 bases: TGCGCCAGCAGCTCGCCGGGGACAGGGGCGAGGCGCTACACCTTC.

This clone was seen more than once but under ten times. The gene calls are TRBV5-4 and TRBJ1-1, with TRBD1 matching 7 bases. Germline CDR1 SGHNT, CDR2 YYREEE (reference sequence). Germline trimming cut 4 bases from V and 4 bases from J; bases unmatched to any gene: 4. The CDR3 runs 13 residues. The DNA for the CDR3 is TGTGCCAGCAGCGACAGGGTGGGCACTGAAGCTTTCTTT. Translated, it gives CASSDRVGTEAFF. The whole variable domain, filled in from reference TRBV5-4 and TRBJ1-1, reads ETGVTQSPTHLIKTRGQQVTLRCSSQSGHNTVSWYQQALGQGPQFIFQYYREEENGRGNFPPRFSGLQFPNYSSELNVNALELDDSALYLCASSDRVGTEAFFGQGTRLTVV.

The J gene is TRBJ2-3, the V gene TRBV9; D remains ambiguous. Germline CDR1 is SGDLS and CDR2 is YYNGEE. The CDR3 length is 13 residues. V was cut by 2 bases and J by 0 bases, with 4 bases left in between. The CDR3 spells CASSVISTDTQYF. In nucleotides, the CDR3 is TGTGCCAGCAGCGTCATTAGCACAGATACGCAGTATTTT.

The chain has TRBV5-1 and TRBJ2-7; weak D call: TRBD2 (5 bases). Germline CDR1 reads SGHRS; CDR2 reads YFSETQ. This CDR3 spans 14 amino acids. V was pared by 0 bases and J by 3 bases, with 10 bases between. CDR3 loop: CASSLEGRGYEQYF. The CDR3 DNA reads as TGCGCCAGCAGCTTGGAGGGTCGGGGCTACGAGCAGTACTTC.

The genes are TRBV5-1 and TRBJ1-1; TRBD1 agrees at 9 bases. With V trimmed by 4 bases and J by 5 bases, 6 bases remained unmatched. Germline loops: CDR1 SGHRS, CDR2 YFSETQ. CDR3 length: 14 residues. DNA for the CDR3: TGCGCCAGCAGCGAAAGGGACAGGGAAACTGAAGCTTTCTTT. This encodes CASSERDRETEAFF.

The V gene is TRBV2, the J gene TRBJ1-2; possibly TRBD1 for D (6 bases). Germline values: CDR1 SNHLY, CDR2 FYNNEI. The CDR3 sequence is 14 residues long. The ends were cut back, 8 bases at V and 4 bases at J, with 17 bases in the middle. The CDR3 is CASLTAGASYGYTF. CDR3 nucleotides: TGTGCCAGCCTCACCGCGGGGGCGAGCTATGGCTACACCTTC.

This rearrangement joins TRBV24-1 to TRBJ2-5, with TRBD1 matching 9 bases. Looked up from germline, CDR1 is KGHDR and CDR2 is SFDVKD. The length of the CDR3 is 16 residues. Trimming at V came to 3 bases and at J to 4 bases, leaving 8 bases not matched to a gene. The CDR3 sequence: CATSDGSDRGVETQYF. The CDR3, as DNA: TGTGCCACCAGTGATGGGTCGGACAGGGGAGTAGAGACCCAGTACTTC.

V and J are TRBV5-1 and TRBJ2-7; D not resolved. CDR1 is SGHRS and CDR2 is YFSETQ in the germline V gene. V was trimmed by 0 bases and J by 3 bases, leaving 10 bases between them. The CDR3 contains 14 residues. The CDR3 DNA sequence: TGCGCCAGCAGCTTGGACAGACGATTCTACGAGCAGTACTTC. The encoded protein is CASSLDRRFYEQYF.

This clone was recorded once. The rearrangement uses TRBV4-2 and TRBJ2-3, with 9 nucleotides matching TRBD2. The V gene's germline CDR1 is LGHNA and CDR2 YNFKEQ. The CDR3 totals 16 residues. Trimming at V came to 0 bases and at J to 4 bases, leaving 5 bases not matched to a gene. The CDR3, as DNA: TGTGCCAGCAGCCAAGAGGGCGGGGGGGCTGCAGATACGCAGTATTTT. It specifies CASSQEGGGAADTQYF.

The V call is TRBV7-9, the J call TRBJ1-1, with a tentative D call TRBD1 (6 bases). CDR3 length: 13 residues. Trimming removed 6 bases from V and 6 bases from J, with 14 bases in between. Germline V CDR1 and CDR2: SEHNR, FQNEAQ (reference sequence). CDR3 in amino acids: CASRDTGLSEAFF. CDR3 bases: TGTGCCAGCAGGGATACAGGGTTGTCTGAAGCTTTCTTT.

The V and J genes are TRBV6-5 and TRBJ1-6; 9 bases match TRBD1. In germline, CDR1 is MNHEY, CDR2 SVGAGI. The CDR3 covers 14 residues. Unmatched junction bases numbered 5, after V lost 5 bases and J lost 9 bases. CDR3 residues: CASSLRDRASPLHF. CDR3 DNA: TGTGCCAGCAGTCTCCGGGACAGGGCTTCACCCCTCCACTTT.

The gene calls are TRBV25-1 and TRBJ2-5, with 9 bases fitting TRBD2. The CDR3 covers 15 residues. V dropped 3 bases and J dropped 2; count of bases not matched to a gene: 4. Germline V CDR1 and CDR2: MGHDK, SYGVNS. The CDR3 sequence is CASSEASGVQETQYF. The CDR3 DNA reads TGTGCCAGCAGTGAGGCTAGCGGGGTACAAGAGACCCAGTACTTC.

V is TRBV6-5 and J is TRBJ2-3; D is uncertain. The CDR3 is 16 amino acids. Trimming took off 0 bases at V and 0 bases at J, with 10 bases between the two ends. From germline, CDR1 is MNHEY and CDR2 SVGAGI. The CDR3 DNA reads TGTGCCAGCAGTTACTCGAGTCGTGGTAGCACAGATACGCAGTATTTT. Protein product: CASSYSSRGSTDTQYF.

J is TRBJ1-2 and V is TRBV2, with 7 bases fitting TRBD1. The junction had 4 bases not matched to a gene; V was cut back by 2 bases and J by 4 bases. The germline gives CDR1 SNHLY, CDR2 FYNNEI. This CDR3 has 14 residues. CDR3 sequence reads: CASSETTGFYGYTF. In DNA form, the CDR3 reads TGTGCCAGCAGTGAAACGACAGGGTTCTATGGCTACACCTTC.

The chain links TRBV7-6 to TRBJ1-3; 11 nucleotides line up with TRBD1. The CDR3 runs 18 residues. J was trimmed by 1 base and V by 1 base; bases with no gene match: 6. The V gene's germline CDR1 is SGHVS and CDR2 FNYEAQ. In nucleotides, the CDR3 is TGTGCCAGCAGCTTAGTTATCGGGACAGGGGGTTCTGGAAACACCATATATTTT. Translated, it gives CASSLVIGTGGSGNTIYF. The full variable domain, its missing parts supplied by reference TRBV7-6 and TRBJ1-3, is GAGVSQSPRYKVTKRGQDVALRCDPISGHVSLYWYRQALGQGPEFLTYFNYEAQQDKSGLPNDRFSAERPEGSISTLTIQRTEQRDSAMYRCASSLVIGTGGSGNTIYFGEGSWLTVV.

The chain recombines TRBV19 with TRBJ1-1; 9 bases align to TRBD1. CDR3 length equals 16 residues. With V trimmed by 4 bases and J by 2 bases, 8 bases remained unmatched. Germline values: CDR1 LNHDA, CDR2 SQIVND (reference sequence). Written as DNA, the CDR3 is TGTGCCAGTAGTAACCCAGGGACAGGGAAAAACACTGAAGCTTTCTTT. Encoded protein: CASSNPGTGKNTEAFF. The full variable domain, rest sourced from reference TRBV19 and TRBJ1-1, is DGGITQSPKYLFRKEGQNVTLSCEQNLNHDAMYWYRQDPGQGLRLIYYSQIVNDFQKGDIAEGYSVSREKKESFPLTVTSAQKNPTAFYLCASSNPGTGKNTEAFFGQGTRLTVV.

The CDR3, as DNA: TGCGCCAGCAGAGTACAGGCGGGGGGTAACTATGGCTACACCTTC. This codes for CASRVQAGGNYGYTF. The chain couples TRBV10-2 to TRBJ1-2, with a tentative D call TRBD1 (5 bases). There are 15 residues in the CDR3. Between the trimmed V and J ends, which lost 6 bases and 1 base, there was a span of 15 bases. Germline V gene sequence: CDR1 WSHSY, CDR2 SAAADI.

The V gene is TRBV4-1, the J gene TRBJ1-4; the D gene is possibly TRBD1 (5 bases). The germline V and J ends were trimmed by 4 bases and 8 bases, with 14 bases remaining between them. This CDR3 spans 14 amino acids. CDR1 and CDR2 from the germline V gene are MGHRA and YSYEKL. The CDR3 sequence is CASSLPGGREKLFF. The DNA of the CDR3 is TGCGCCAGCAGCCTGCCCGGGGGAAGGGAAAAACTGTTTTTT.

The V and J genes are TRBV27 and TRBJ2-7; D uncertain. V lost 1 base and J 2 bases, leaving 12 bases between the germline ends. Germline CDR1 and CDR2: MNHEY and SMNVEV (reference sequence). The CDR3 has 15 amino acids. The CDR3 sequence is CASSLFPNLAYEQYF. The CDR3 coding sequence is TGTGCCAGCAGTTTATTTCCGAATTTAGCCTACGAGCAGTACTTC.

This rearrangement joins TRBV28 to TRBJ2-2; 9 nucleotides agree with TRBD2. The ends lost 4 bases at V and 6 bases at J; junction bases unmatched: 9. Germline assignment: CDR1 MDHEN and CDR2 SYDVKM. The CDR3 totals 16 residues. The CDR3 DNA reads TGTGCCAGCAGTTCTAGCGGGGCCGTCGCCCCCGGGGAGCTGTTTTTT. The encoded protein is CASSSSGAVAPGELFF. The full variable domain, completed using reference TRBV28 and TRBJ2-2, is DVKVTQSSRYLVKRTGEKVFLECVQDMDHENMFWYRQDPGLGLRLIYFSYDVKMKEKGDIPEGYSVSREKKERFSLILESASTNQTSMYLCASSSSGAVAPGELFFGEGSRLTVL.

The chain recombines TRBV6-5 with TRBJ2-3; 10 bases fit TRBD2. The CDR3 has 15 residues. V was pared by 2 bases and J by 4 bases, with 3 bases of the junction left unmatched. Germline V CDR1 and CDR2: MNHEY, SVGAGI. The CDR3 region has the DNA TGTGCCAGCAGTTACAGCGGGGGGGTCCCAGATACGCAGTATTTT. This codes for CASSYSGGVPDTQYF.

The chain is built from TRBV7-6 and TRBJ2-1; D possibly corresponds to TRBD2 (6 bases). The CDR3 runs 15 residues. Germline V gives CDR1 SGHVS, CDR2 FNYEAQ. With 4 bases removed from V and 4 bases from J, the gap between germline ends came to 14 bases. CDR3: CASSSNGGSYNEQFF. The CDR3 DNA follows: TGTGCCAGCAGCTCTAATGGGGGGAGTTACAATGAGCAGTTCTTC.

This chain uses TRBV12-3 or TRBV12-4 with TRBJ1-2; no firm D call. The V end was cut by 6 bases, the J end by 8 bases, with 10 bases between. This CDR3 region has 11 residues. The CDR3 coding sequence is TGTGCCAGCAGCCTTCGGAGAGGCTACACCTTC. It translates to CASSLRRGYTF.

The V gene is TRBV18, the J gene TRBJ1-2, with 10 bases that match TRBD1. V was clipped by 3 bases and J by 7 bases; unmatched bases: 5. There are 14 residues in the CDR3. Germline V gene data show CDR1 as KGHSH and CDR2 as LQKENI. Here the CDR3 reads CASSPGTGDRGYTF. The CDR3 coding sequence is TGTGCCAGCTCACCGGGGACAGGGGACCGTGGCTACACCTTC.